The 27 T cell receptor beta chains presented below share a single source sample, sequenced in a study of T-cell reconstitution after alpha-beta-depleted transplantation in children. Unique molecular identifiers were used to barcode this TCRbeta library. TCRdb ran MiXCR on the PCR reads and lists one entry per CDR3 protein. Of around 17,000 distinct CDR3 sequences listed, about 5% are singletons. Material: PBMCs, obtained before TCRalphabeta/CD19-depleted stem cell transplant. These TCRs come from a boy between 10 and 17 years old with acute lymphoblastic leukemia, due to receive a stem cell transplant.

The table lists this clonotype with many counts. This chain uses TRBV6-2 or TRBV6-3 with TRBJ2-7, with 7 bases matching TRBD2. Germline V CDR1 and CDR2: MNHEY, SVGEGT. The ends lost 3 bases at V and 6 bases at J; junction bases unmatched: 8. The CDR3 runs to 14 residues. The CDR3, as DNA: TGTGCCAGCAGTTATGCAGAGGGAGGGGTCGAGCAGTACTTC. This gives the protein CASSYAEGGVEQYF.

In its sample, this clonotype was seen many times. CDR3 loop: CASSTGVDQPQHF. In DNA form, the CDR3 reads TGTGCCAGCAGCACAGGGGTAGATCAGCCCCAGCATTTT. The chain is built from TRBV7-2 and TRBJ1-5, with 7 bases fitting TRBD1. This CDR3 is 13 amino acids long. The V segment lost 5 bases and the J segment 5 bases; nucleotides outside the gene matches: 3. Germline values: CDR1 SGHTA, CDR2 FQGNSA.

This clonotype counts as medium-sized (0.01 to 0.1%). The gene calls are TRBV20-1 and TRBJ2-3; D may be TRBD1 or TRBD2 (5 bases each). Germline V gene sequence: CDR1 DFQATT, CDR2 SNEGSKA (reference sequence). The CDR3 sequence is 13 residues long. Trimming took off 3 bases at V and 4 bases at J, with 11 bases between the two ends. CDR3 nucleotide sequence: TGCAGTGCTAGTGGTGGGGACGCAGATACGCAGTATTTT. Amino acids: CSASGGDADTQYF.

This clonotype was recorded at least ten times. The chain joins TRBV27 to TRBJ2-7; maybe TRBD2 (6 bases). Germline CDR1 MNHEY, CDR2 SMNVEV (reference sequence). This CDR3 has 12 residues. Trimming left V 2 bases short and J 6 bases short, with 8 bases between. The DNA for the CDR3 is TGTGCCAGCAGTTTAATGGGGGGCGAGCAGTACTTC. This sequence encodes CASSLMGGEQYF.

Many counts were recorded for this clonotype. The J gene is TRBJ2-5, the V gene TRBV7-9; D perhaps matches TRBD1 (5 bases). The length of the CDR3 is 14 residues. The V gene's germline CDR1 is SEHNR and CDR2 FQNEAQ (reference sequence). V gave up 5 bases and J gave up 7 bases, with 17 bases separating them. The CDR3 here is CASSLLDSSWTQYF. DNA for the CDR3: TGTGCCAGCAGCCTCCTCGACAGCTCTTGGACCCAGTACTTC.

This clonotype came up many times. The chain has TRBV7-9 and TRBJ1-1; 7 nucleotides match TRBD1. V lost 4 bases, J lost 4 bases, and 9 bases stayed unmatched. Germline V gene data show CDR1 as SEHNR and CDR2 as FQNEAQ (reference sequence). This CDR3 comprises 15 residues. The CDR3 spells CASSSATGPGTEAFF. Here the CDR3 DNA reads TGTGCCAGCAGCTCCGCGACAGGGCCTGGCACTGAAGCTTTCTTT.

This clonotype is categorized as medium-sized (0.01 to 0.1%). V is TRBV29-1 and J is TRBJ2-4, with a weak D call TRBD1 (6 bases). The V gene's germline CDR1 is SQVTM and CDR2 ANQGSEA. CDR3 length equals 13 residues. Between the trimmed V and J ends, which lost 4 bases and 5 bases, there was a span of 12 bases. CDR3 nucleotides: TGCAGCGTTGTAGGGAACAGGGAAAACATTCAGTACTTC. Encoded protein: CSVVGNRENIQYF. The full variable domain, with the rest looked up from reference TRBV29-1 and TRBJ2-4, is SAVISQKPSRDICQRGTSLTIQCQVDSQVTMMFWYRQQPGQSLTLIATANQGSEATYESGFVIDKFPISRPNLTFSTLTVSNMSPEDSSIYLCSVVGNRENIQYFGAGTRLSVL.

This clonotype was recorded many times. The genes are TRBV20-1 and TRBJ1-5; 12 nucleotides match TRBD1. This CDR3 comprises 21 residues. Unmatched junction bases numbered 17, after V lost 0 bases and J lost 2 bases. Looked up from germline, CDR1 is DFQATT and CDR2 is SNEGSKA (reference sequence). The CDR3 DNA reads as TGCAGTGCTAGAGATAGACAACGGGACAGGGGGCAACGATTTGGCAATCAGCCCCAGCATTTT. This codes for CSARDRQRDRGQRFGNQPQHF.

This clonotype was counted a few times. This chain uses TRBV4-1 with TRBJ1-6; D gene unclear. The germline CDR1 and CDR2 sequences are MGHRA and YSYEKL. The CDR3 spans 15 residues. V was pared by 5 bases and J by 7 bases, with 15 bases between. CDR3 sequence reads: CASSSIFGGNSPLHF. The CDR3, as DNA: TGCGCCAGCAGCTCTATTTTCGGAGGGAATTCACCCCTCCACTTT.

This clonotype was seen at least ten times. CDR3 region: CASSADSSGNTIYF. The CDR3, as DNA: TGTGCCAGCAGTGCGGACAGCTCTGGAAACACCATATATTTT. The chain carries TRBV27 and TRBJ1-3; weak D call: TRBD1 (6 bases). There are 14 residues in the CDR3. The V gene lost 5 bases and the J gene lost 0 bases, with 8 bases spanning the gap. CDR1 is MNHEY and CDR2 is SMNVEV in the germline V gene (reference sequence).

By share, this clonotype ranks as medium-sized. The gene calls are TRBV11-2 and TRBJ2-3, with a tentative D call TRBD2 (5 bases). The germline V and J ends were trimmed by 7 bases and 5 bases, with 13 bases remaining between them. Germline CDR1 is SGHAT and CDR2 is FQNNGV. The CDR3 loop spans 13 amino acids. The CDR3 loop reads CASTTSFGDTQYF. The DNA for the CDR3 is TGTGCCAGCACCACTAGTTTTGGAGATACGCAGTATTTT.

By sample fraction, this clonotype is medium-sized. This chain's CDR3 is CSASDRGSTDTQYF. The CDR3 DNA is TGCAGTGCCTCGGACAGGGGAAGTACAGATACGCAGTATTTT. The genes are TRBV20-1 and TRBJ2-3; TRBD1 matches at 9 bases. Trimming took 6 bases from V and 3 from J; bases not matched to a gene: 7. CDR1 is DFQATT and CDR2 is SNEGSKA in the germline V gene (reference sequence). The CDR3 runs 14 residues.

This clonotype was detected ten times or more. CDR3 bases: TGTGCCAGCAGCTTAAGGGAGACAGGGGGGTACGAGCAGTACTTC. It specifies CASSLRETGGYEQYF. The chain joins TRBV7-8 to TRBJ2-7, with 9 nucleotides matching TRBD1. Trimming took 2 bases from V and 4 from J; bases not matched to a gene: 6. There are 15 residues in the CDR3. The germline CDR1 and CDR2 sequences are SGHVS and FQNEAQ. Full variable domain (rest looked up from reference TRBV7-8 and TRBJ2-7): GAGVSQSPRYKVAKRGQDVALRCDPISGHVSLFWYQQALGQGPEFLTYFQNEAQLDKSGLPSDRFFAERPEGSVSTLKIQRTQQEDSAVYLCASSLRETGGYEQYFGPGTRLTVT.

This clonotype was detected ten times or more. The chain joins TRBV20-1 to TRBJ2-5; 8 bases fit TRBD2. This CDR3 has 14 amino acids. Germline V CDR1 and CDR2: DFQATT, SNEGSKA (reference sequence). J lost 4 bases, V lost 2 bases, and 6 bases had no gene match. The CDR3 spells CSARTSGRGETQYF. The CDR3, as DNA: TGCAGTGCTAGAACCAGCGGGAGAGGAGAGACCCAGTACTTC.

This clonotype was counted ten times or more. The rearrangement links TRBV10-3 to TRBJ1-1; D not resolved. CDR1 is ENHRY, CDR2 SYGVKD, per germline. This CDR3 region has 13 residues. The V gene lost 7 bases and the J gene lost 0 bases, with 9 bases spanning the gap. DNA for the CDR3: TGTGCCATCATCCCTGACTTGAACACTGAAGCTTTCTTT. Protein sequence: CAIIPDLNTEAFF.

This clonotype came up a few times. Here the CDR3 DNA reads TGTGCCAGTAGAGGAGGCGGGCGCGGAGTTACTGAAGCTTTCTTT. Protein product: CASRGGGRGVTEAFF. V and J are TRBV19 and TRBJ1-1, with D uncertain. The V end lost 6 bases, the J end lost 5 bases, and 19 bases lay between the germline ends. This CDR3 region has 15 residues. CDR1 and CDR2 (germline): LNHDA, SQIVND (reference sequence).

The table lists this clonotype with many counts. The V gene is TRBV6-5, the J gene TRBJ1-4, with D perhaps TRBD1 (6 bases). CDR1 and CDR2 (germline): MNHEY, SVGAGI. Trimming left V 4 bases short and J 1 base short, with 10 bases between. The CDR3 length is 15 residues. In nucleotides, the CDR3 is TGTGCCAGCAGTTGGAGGGGGGAAACTAATGAAAAACTGTTTTTT. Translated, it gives CASSWRGETNEKLFF.

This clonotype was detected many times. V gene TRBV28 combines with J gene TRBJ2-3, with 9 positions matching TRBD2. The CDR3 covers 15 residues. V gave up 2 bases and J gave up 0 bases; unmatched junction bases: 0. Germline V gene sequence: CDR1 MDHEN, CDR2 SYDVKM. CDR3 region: CASSLLAGSTDTQYF. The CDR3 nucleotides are TGTGCCAGCAGTTTACTAGCGGGGAGCACAGATACGCAGTATTTT.

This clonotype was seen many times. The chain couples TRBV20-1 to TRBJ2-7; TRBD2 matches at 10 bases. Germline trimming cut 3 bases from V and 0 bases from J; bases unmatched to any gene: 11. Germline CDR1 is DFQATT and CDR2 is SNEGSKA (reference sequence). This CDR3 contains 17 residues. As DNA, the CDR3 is TGCAGTGCTAGCCCCAACCCGAGACTAGCGGGCTCCTACGAGCAGTACTTC. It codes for CSASPNPRLAGSYEQYF.

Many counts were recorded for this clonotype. The CDR3 reads CASSEQVITSYNEQFF. CDR3 nucleotide sequence: TGTGCCAGCAGTGAACAGGTAATTACCTCCTACAATGAGCAGTTCTTC. The chain joins TRBV2 to TRBJ2-1, with unresolved D. This CDR3 has 16 residues. The V and J ends lost 2 bases and 0 bases respectively, with 11 bases between them. Germline lookup yields CDR1 SNHLY and CDR2 FYNNEI.

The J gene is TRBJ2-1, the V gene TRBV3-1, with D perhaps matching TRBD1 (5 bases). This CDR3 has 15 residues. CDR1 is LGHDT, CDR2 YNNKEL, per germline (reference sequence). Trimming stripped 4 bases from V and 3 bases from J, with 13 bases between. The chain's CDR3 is CASSPQGPSYNEQFF. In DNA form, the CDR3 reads TGTGCCAGCAGCCCGCAGGGCCCTAGCTACAATGAGCAGTTCTTC.

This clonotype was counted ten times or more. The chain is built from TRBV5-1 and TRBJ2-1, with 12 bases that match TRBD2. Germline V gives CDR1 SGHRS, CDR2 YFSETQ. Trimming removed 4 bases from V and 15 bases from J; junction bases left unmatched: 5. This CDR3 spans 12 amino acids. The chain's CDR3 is CASSLAGGRRFF. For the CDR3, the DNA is TGCGCCAGCAGCCTAGCGGGAGGGCGACGGTTCTTC.

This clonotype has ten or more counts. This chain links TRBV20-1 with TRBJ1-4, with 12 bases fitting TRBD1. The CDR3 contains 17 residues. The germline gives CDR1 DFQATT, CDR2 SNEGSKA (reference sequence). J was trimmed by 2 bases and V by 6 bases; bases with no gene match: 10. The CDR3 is CSARDRGRGRTNEKLFF. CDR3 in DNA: TGCAGTGCCCGGGACAGGGGGCGGGGGAGGACTAATGAAAAACTGTTTTTT.

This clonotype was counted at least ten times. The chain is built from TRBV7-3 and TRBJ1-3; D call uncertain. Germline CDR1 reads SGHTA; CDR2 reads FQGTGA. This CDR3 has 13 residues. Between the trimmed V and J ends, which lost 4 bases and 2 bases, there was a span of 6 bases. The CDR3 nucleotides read TGTGCCAGCAGCTCGAGGCCTGGAAACACCATATATTTT. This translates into CASSSRPGNTIYF. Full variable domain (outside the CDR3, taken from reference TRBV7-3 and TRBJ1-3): GAGVSQTPSNKVTEKGKYVELRCDPISGHTALYWYRQSLGQGPEFLIYFQGTGAADDSGLPNDRFFAVRPEGSVSTLKIQRTERGDSAVYLCASSSRPGNTIYFGEGSWLTVV.

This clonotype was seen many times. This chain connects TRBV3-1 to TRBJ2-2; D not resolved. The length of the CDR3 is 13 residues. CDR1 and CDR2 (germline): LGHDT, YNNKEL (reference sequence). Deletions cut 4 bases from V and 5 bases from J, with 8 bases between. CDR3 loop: CASSPPTTGELFF. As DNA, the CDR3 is TGTGCCAGCAGCCCCCCCACAACCGGGGAGCTGTTTTTT. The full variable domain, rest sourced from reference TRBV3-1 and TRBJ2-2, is DTAVSQTPKYLVTQMGNDKSIKCEQNLGHDTMYWYKQDSKKFLKIMFSYNNKELIINETVPNRFSPKSPDKAHLNLHINSLELGDSAVYFCASSPPTTGELFFGEGSRLTVL.

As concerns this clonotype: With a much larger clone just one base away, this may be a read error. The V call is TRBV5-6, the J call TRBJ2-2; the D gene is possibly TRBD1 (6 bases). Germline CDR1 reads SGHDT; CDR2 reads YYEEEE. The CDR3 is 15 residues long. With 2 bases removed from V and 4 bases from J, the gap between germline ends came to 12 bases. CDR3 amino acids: CASSFGVGATGELFF. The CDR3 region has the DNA TGTGCCAGCAGCTTCGGCGTGGGGGCCACCGGGGAGCTGTTTTTT.

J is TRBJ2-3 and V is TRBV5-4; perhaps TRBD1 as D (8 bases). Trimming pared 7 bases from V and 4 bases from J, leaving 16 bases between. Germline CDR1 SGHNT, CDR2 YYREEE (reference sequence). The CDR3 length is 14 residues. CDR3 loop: CASLDRGGPDTQYF. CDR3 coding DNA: TGTGCCAGCCTCGACAGGGGAGGGCCAGATACGCAGTATTTT.